This T cell receptor (beta chain) was obtained from a study of blood T cell repertoires in COVID-19. Under the authors' procedure: How many nucleated cells were present was estimated from reference gene primer amplification. Only in-frame clones appear in the TCRdb table, and some are missing; sequencing was by immunoSEQ multiplex PCR. The DNA gave D and trimming, while V, J and clone size come from that table. The table has roughly 170,000 clones, around nine tenths seen once; the top ten hold approximately 13%. This clone occurred a few times. One Seattle source followed patients from active infection through their disease course. Trimming at V came to 3 bases and at J to 4 bases, leaving 13 bases not matched to a gene. Looked up from germline, CDR1 is LNHDA and CDR2 is SQIVND (reference sequence). This CDR3 spans 17 amino acids.

The V call is TRBV19, the J call TRBJ2-5; 8 nucleotides line up with TRBD2. The sequencing input was peripheral blood. This receptor was identified in a woman aged 70-85 years with COVID-19, enrolled during active disease. Here the CDR3 DNA reads TGTGCCAGTAGTATCTTGGGCCCAGCGGGAGTTGTAGAGACCCAGTACTTC. Protein: CASSILGPAGVVETQYF.